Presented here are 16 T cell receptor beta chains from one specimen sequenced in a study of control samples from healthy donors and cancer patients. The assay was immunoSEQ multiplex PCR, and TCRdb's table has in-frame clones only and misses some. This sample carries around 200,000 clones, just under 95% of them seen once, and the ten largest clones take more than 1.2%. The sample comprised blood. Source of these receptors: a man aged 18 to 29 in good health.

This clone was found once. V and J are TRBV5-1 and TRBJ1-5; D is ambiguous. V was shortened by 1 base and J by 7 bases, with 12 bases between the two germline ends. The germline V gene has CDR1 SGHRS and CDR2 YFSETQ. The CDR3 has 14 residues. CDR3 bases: TGCGCCAGCAGCTTGAACGAGGGTAGCCAGCCCCAGCATTTT. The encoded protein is CASSLNEGSQPQHF. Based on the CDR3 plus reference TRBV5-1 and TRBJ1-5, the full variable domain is KAGVTQTPRYLIKTRGQQVTLSCSPISGHRSVSWYQQTPGQGLQFLFEYFSETQRNKGNFPGRFSGRQFSNSRSEMNVSTLELGDSALYLCASSLNEGSQPQHFGDGTRLSIL.

DNA of the CDR3: TGTGCCAGCATTGGGACAGGAAACACTGAAGCTTTCTTT. Translating it yields CASIGTGNTEAFF. The chain links TRBV2 to TRBJ1-1, with 8 bases matching TRBD1. The CDR3 spans 13 residues. Looked up from germline, CDR1 is SNHLY and CDR2 is FYNNEI. V lost 7 bases, J lost 2 bases, and 3 bases stayed unmatched.

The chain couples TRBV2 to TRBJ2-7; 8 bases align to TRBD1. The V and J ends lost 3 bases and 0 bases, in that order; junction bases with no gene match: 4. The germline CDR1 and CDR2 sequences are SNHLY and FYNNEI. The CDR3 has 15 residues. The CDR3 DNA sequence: TGTGCCAGCAGTGAGGAGGGGACAGGCTCCTACGAGCAGTACTTC. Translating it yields CASSEEGTGSYEQYF.

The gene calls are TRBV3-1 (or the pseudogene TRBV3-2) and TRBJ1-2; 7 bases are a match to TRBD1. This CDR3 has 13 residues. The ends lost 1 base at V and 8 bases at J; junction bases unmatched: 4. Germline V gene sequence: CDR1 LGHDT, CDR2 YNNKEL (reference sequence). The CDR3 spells CASSQVGGQGYTF. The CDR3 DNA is TGTGCCAGCAGCCAAGTAGGGGGCCAAGGCTACACCTTC.

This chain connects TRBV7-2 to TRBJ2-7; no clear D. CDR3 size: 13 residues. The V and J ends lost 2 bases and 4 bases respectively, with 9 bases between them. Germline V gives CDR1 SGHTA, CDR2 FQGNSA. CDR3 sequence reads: CASSLTGQYEQYF. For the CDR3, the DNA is TGTGCCAGCAGCTTAACGGGCCAATACGAGCAGTACTTC.

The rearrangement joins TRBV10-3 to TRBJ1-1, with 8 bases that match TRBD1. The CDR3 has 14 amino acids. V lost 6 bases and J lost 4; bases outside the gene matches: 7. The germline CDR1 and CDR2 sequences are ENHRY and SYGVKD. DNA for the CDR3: TGTGCCATCAGCTTACAGGGGGTAGGCACTGAAGCTTTCTTT. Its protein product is CAISLQGVGTEAFF.

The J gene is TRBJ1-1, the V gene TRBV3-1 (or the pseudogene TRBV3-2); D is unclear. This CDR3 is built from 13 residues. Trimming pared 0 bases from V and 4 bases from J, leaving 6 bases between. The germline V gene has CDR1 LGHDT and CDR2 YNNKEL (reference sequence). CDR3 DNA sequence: TGTGCCAGCAGCCAAGAAGGGTCCACTGAAGCTTTCTTT. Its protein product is CASSQEGSTEAFF.

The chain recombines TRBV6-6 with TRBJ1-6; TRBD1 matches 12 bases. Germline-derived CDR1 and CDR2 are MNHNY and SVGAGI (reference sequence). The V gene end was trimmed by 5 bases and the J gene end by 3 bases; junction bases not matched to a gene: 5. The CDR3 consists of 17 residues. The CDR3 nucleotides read TGTGCCAGCAGTCGTGGGACAGGGGGCTTCTATAATTCACCCCTCCACTTT. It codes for CASSRGTGGFYNSPLHF.

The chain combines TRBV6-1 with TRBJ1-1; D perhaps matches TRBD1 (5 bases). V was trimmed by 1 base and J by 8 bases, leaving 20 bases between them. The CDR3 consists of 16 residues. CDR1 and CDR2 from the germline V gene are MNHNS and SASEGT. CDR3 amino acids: CASSEGSSGRGVEAFF. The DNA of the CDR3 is TGTGCCAGCAGTGAAGGGAGTTCAGGGCGGGGCGTAGAAGCTTTCTTT.

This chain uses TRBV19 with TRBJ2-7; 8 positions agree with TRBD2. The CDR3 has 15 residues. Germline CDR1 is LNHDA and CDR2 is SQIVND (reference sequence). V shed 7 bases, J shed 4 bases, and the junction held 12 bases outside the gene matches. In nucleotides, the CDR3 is TGTGCCAGTAAAGTCGCCAGCGGGGGATGGTACGAGCAGTACTTC. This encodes CASKVASGGWYEQYF.

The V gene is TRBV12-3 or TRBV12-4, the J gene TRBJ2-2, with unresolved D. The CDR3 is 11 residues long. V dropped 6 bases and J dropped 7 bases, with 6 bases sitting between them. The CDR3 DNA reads TGTGCCAGCAGCCCCTTCGGGGAGCTGTTTTTT. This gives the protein CASSPFGELFF.

CDR3 amino acids: CASSSYGTGRSPLHF. The CDR3 bases are TGTGCCAGCAGTTCCTATGGGACCGGGAGGTCACCCCTCCACTTT. The rearrangement joins TRBV6-2 or TRBV6-3 to TRBJ1-6, with D tentatively TRBD1 (5 bases). Between the trimmed V and J ends, which lost 4 bases and 10 bases, there was a span of 17 bases. The CDR3 loop spans 15 amino acids. Germline CDR1 reads MNHEY; CDR2 reads SVGEGT.

The CDR3 is CASRSSGTGGLEQYF. The CDR3 bases are TGTGCCAGCAGATCTTCGGGGACAGGGGGTCTCGAGCAGTACTTC. The chain carries TRBV6-5 and TRBJ2-7; TRBD1 aligns across 11 bases. This CDR3 is built from 15 residues. Losses at the gene ends were 6 bases for V and 6 bases for J; bases not matched to a gene: 10. The germline V gene has CDR1 MNHEY and CDR2 SVGAGI.

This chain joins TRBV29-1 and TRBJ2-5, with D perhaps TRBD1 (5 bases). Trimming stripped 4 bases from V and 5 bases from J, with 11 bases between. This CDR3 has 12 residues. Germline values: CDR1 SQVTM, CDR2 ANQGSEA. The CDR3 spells CSVGQLLETQYF. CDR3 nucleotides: TGCAGCGTTGGACAGCTTTTGGAGACCCAGTACTTC.

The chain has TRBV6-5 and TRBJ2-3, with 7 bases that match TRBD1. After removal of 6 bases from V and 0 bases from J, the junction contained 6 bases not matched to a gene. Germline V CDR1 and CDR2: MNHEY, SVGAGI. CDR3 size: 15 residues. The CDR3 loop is CASRLGQASTDTQYF. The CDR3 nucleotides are TGTGCCAGCAGACTCGGACAGGCGAGCACAGATACGCAGTATTTT.

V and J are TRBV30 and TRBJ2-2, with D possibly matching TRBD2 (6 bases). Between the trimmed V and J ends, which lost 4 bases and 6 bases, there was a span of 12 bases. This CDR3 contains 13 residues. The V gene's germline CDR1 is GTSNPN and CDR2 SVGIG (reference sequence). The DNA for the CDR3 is TGTGCCTGGACCTCTACGGGGGCCGGGGAGCTGTTTTTT. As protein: CAWTSTGAGELFF.